This T cell receptor (beta chain) was documented in a study of blood T cell repertoires in COVID-19. The protocol was immunoSEQ multiplex PCR, while the TCRdb copy is restricted to in-frame clones and leaves out a portion. The sample contains about 140,000 clones, 60% to 80% of which appear only once. This CDR3 region has 14 residues. Germline-derived CDR1 and CDR2 are SQVTM and ANQGSEA. V was trimmed by 0 bases and J by 0 bases, leaving 9 bases between them. This receptor was taken from a woman between 45 and 60 years old who had recovered from COVID-19. This chain uses TRBV29-1 with TRBJ2-7, with a weak D call TRBD2 (5 bases). Sample: PBMCs or T cells enriched from blood (not recorded which). DNA for the CDR3: TGCAGCGTTGAAGAAGGCGGGCCCTCCTACGAGCAGTACTTC. The encoded protein is CSVEEGGPSYEQYF.